This T cell receptor beta chain was obtained from a study of shared clonotypes between healthy human individuals. About the research overall: Per-donor plates numbered three CD4 naive, three CD4 memory, two CD8 naive and one CD8 memory.

General study points: The generation probabilities recorded for non-shared clonotypes fell below those of clonotypes shared by all four donors. Compared with memory subsets, naive subsets generally had larger estimated richness.

Naive CD8 cells were CD45RO-negative, positively selected for CCR7, excluding terminally differentiated effector memory CD45RA+ cells. Each subset's genomic DNA was split evenly across several immunoSEQ plates. Clones were read by immunoSEQ multiplex PCR, and TCRdb kept only the in-frame ones, dropping some. Altogether about 2 million clones are present, approximately 94% being singletons, with the ten largest covering roughly 1.1%. This clone was seen once. Its antigen remains unidentified. The TCR comes from a man younger than 30 in good health. The material sequenced was naive CD8+ T cells sorted from blood.

The chain's CDR3 is CASSLSPGGNSPLHF. For the CDR3, the DNA is TGTGCCAGCAGTTTATCGCCAGGGGGGAATTCACCCCTCCACTTT. The chain joins TRBV27 to TRBJ1-6; 7 bases fit TRBD1. Germline CDR1 reads MNHEY; CDR2 reads SMNVEV (reference sequence). J was trimmed by 7 bases and V by 0 bases; bases with no gene match: 3. This CDR3 region has 15 residues.